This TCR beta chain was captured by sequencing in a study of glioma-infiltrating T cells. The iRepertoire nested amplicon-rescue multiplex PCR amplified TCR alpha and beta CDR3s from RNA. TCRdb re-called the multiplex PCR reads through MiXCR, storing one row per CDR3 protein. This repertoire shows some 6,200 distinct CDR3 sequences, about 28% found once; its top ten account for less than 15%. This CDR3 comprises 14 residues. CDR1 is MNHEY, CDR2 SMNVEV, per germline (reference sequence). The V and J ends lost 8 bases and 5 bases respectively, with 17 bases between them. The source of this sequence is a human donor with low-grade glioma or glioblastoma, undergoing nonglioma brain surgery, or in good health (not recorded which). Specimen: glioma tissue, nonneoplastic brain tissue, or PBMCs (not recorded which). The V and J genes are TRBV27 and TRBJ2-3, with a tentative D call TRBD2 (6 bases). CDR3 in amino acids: CASRTNLAIDTQYF. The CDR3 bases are TGTGCCAGCCGAACAAACCTAGCGATAGATACGCAGTATTTT.